This T cell receptor beta chain was identified in a study of Ad26.COV2.S vaccination and SARS-CoV-2 variants. On the study more broadly: Once or twice, 56 days apart, Ad26.COV2.S was delivered intramuscularly.

Treatment denoted: around 19 received Ad26.COV2.S at low or high dose, single or two shots; roughly five received placebo; per-sample allocation not given. Collection of the samples took place on day 63 after the first injection of vaccine or placebo. The vaccine delivered Wuhan-strain SARS-CoV-2 spike through an Ad26 vector. Sequencing was performed with immunoSEQ multiplex PCR; in TCRdb, only in-frame clones are kept and a portion is missing. The table has roughly 350,000 clones, 75% to 90% seen once. As regards this clone: What it binds is not known.

Germline CDR1 and CDR2: SGHDN and FVKESK. The CDR3 is 16 residues long. The V segment lost 1 base and the J segment 1 base; nucleotides outside the gene matches: 1. Notes on the study in general: Spike-specific TCR breadth ran higher among vaccine recipients than placebo recipients. With respect to non-spike TCR breadth, vaccine and placebo recipients were similar.

This TCR was sampled from a person between 18 and 59 years old who received the Ad26.COV2.S COVID-19 vaccine or a placebo. This sample comprised peripheral blood, obtained in a trial of Ad26.COV2.S vaccine versus placebo. V usage is TRBV14 and J usage is TRBJ2-3; 11 nucleotides match TRBD2. The CDR3 DNA reads TGTGCCAGCAGCCAAGCACTAGCGGGGGGCACAGATACGCAGTATTTT. This codes for CASSQALAGGTDTQYF.